The clone carrying this T cell receptor beta chain was counted ten times or more. What it recognizes is unknown. This sample is drawn from a study of glioma-infiltrating T cells. The CDR3 totals 13 residues. The V gene's germline CDR1 is LNHNV and CDR2 YYDKDF (reference sequence). Trimming removed 0 bases from V and 6 bases from J, with 9 bases in between. The iRepertoire nested amplicon-rescue multiplex PCR amplified TCR alpha and beta CDR3s from RNA. TCRdb re-called the multiplex PCR reads through MiXCR, storing one row per CDR3 protein. The sample contains 100,000 to 150,000 distinct CDR3 sequences, roughly 24% of which appear only once. Findings and caveats of the study: Very few CDR3 sequences were shared between tissue and blood.

The chain couples TRBV15 to TRBJ2-7; D gene unclear. The sample was glioma tissue, nonneoplastic brain tissue, or PBMCs (not recorded which). The clonotype was recovered from a human donor with low-grade glioma or glioblastoma, undergoing nonglioma brain surgery, or in good health (not recorded which). CDR3 nucleotide sequence: TGTGCCACCAGCAGAGATCAAATCTCCGAGCAGTACTTC. Amino acids: CATSRDQISEQYF.